This TCR beta chain was sequenced for a study of blood T cell repertoires in COVID-19. During active infection, Seattle patients enrolled and were then monitored through disease. Trimming removed 7 bases from V and 6 bases from J; junction bases left unmatched: 9. Germline lookup yields CDR1 LNHDA and CDR2 SQIVND (reference sequence). The CDR3 is 13 residues long. This clone appeared once. Some clones are missing from TCRdb's copy, which holds only in-frame ones; the method was immunoSEQ multiplex PCR. The sample yields some 320,000 clones, 85% to 90% seen once. V gene TRBV19 combines with J gene TRBJ2-7, with TRBD1 identical over 7 bases. This TCR was sampled from a woman aged 25 to 39 with COVID-19, enrolled during active disease. Sequencing input: peripheral blood. The CDR3: CASTTTGAIEQYF. In DNA form, the CDR3 reads TGTGCCAGTACCACCACAGGGGCCATCGAGCAGTACTTC.